The 5 T cell receptor beta chains reported below all come from one sample, sequenced in a study of T-cell memory formation after mild COVID-19. TCRdb reprocessed the 5' RACE reads via MiXCR and lists one record per CDR3 protein. The sample holds 550,000 to 650,000 distinct CDR3 sequences, roughly 17% seen once. The sequenced material came from PBMCs or a T cell subset sorted from them (not recorded which). The receptors shown here come from an adult woman who had mild COVID-19 (a few samples of this study predate the infection). Cell type and time point are not known.

This clonotype has more than one count but fewer than ten. This chain links TRBV12-3 or TRBV12-4 with TRBJ2-6; no definite D call. The CDR3 is 15 residues long. Trimming left V 7 bases short and J 0 bases short, with 10 bases between. Here the CDR3 DNA reads TGTGCCAGCACCCTAAGGAGCTCTGGGGCCAACGTCCTGACTTTC. It specifies CASTLRSSGANVLTF.

This clonotype was seen repeatedly, ten times or more. This rearrangement joins TRBV10-2 to TRBJ2-5, with D unresolved. The CDR3 loop spans 11 amino acids. CDR1 is WSHSY, CDR2 SAAADI, per germline. V gave up 6 bases and J gave up 3 bases, with 5 bases separating them. The CDR3 is CASRGKETQYF. CDR3 DNA: TGCGCCAGCAGGGGCAAAGAGACCCAGTACTTC.

This clonotype was seen at least ten times. V and J are TRBV20-1 and TRBJ2-4; either TRBD1 or TRBD2 may fit D (5 bases each). Germline V lookup: CDR1 DFQATT, CDR2 SNEGSKA (reference sequence). V was trimmed by 6 bases and J by 3 bases, leaving 18 bases between them. The CDR3 has 15 amino acids. The CDR3 region is CSAPGPTRGKNIQYF. The CDR3 region has the DNA TGCAGTGCCCCGGGCCCTACGAGGGGCAAAAACATTCAGTACTTC.

The V and J genes are TRBV19 and TRBJ1-2; 9 nucleotides align to TRBD1. The CDR3 loop spans 15 amino acids. V shed 1 base, J shed 8 bases, and the junction held 8 bases outside the gene matches. Germline V lookup: CDR1 LNHDA, CDR2 SQIVND (reference sequence). This CDR3 reads CASSIGTGAVYGYTF. CDR3 sequence (DNA): TGTGCCAGTAGTATAGGGACAGGGGCGGTTTACGGCTACACCTTC.

This clonotype was counted a few times. The chain links TRBV6-5 to TRBJ2-3, with 8 bases lining up with TRBD2. V lost 5 bases and J lost 0; bases outside the gene matches: 7. This CDR3 spans 16 amino acids. The germline V gene has CDR1 MNHEY and CDR2 SVGAGI. CDR3 protein: CASSTGGTISTDTQYF. CDR3 DNA: TGTGCCAGCAGTACGGGGGGGACTATAAGCACAGATACGCAGTATTTT.